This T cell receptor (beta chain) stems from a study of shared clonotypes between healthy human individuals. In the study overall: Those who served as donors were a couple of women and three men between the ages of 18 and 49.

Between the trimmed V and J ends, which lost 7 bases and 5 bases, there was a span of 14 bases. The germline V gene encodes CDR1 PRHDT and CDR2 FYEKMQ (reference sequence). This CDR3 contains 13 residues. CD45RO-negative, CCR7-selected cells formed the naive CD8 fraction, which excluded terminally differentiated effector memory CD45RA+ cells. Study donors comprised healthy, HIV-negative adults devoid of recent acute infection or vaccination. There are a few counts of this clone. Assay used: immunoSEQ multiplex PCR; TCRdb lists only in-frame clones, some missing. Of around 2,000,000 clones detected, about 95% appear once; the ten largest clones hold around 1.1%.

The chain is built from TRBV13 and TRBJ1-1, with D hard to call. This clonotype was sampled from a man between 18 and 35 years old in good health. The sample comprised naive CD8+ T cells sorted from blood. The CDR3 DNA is TGTGCCAGCACCTCGCCGGACGTTACTGAAGCTTTCTTT. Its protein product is CASTSPDVTEAFF. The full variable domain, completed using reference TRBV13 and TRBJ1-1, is AAGVIQSPRHLIKEKRETATLKCYPIPRHDTVYWYQQGPGQDPQFLISFYEKMQSDKGSIPDRFSAQQFSDYHSELNMSSLELGDSALYFCASTSPDVTEAFFGQGTRLTVV.